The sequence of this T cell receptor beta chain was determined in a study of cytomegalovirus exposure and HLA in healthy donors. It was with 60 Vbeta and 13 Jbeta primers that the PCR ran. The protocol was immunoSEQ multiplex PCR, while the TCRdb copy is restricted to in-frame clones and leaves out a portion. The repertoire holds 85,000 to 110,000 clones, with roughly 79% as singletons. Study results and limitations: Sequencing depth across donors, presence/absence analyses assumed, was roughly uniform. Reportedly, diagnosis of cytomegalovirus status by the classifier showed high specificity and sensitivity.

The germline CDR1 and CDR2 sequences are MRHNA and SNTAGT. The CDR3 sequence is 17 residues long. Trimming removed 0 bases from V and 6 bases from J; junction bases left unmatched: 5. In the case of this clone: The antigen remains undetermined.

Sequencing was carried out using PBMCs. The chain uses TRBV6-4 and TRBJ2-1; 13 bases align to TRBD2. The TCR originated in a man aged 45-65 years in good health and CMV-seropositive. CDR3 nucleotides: TGTGCCAGCAGTGACTCCATCGGACTAGCGGGAGTCAATGAGCAGTTCTTC. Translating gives CASSDSIGLAGVNEQFF.